Listed below are T cell receptor beta chains from one sample, sequenced in a study of cytomegalovirus exposure and HLA in healthy donors. Profiled with immunoSEQ multiplex PCR; TCRdb holds only in-frame clones, not every one. The sample includes fewer than 200,000 clones, almost 80% of them seen just once. Sequencing was carried out using PBMCs. These receptors came from a man aged 30 to 45 in good health and CMV-seronegative. Both conserved end residues are trimmed from each CDR3. The order of the fields is V gene, CDR3 protein.

V: TRBV5-3; CDR3: ARSFGGEQF
V: TRBV7-6; CDR3: ASSFSRDYEQY
V: TRBV7-2; CDR3: ASSLDEGRNTIY
V: TRBV19; CDR3: ASGTGLKQPQH
V: TRBV5-4; CDR3: ASSNLGGAGNTIY
V: TRBV30; CDR3: AWSAEGQGLYYEQY
V: TRBV9; CDR3: ASSSHGTGDEKLF
V: TRBV25-1; CDR3: ASSPQWEPAYEQF
V: TRBV19; CDR3: ASSIWQGQGGGKLF
V: TRBV4-1; CDR3: ASSPEPKGTAAGSPLH
V: TRBV6-5; CDR3: ASKPGLAGVEQY
V: TRBV30; CDR3: AWKEGAIVTQY
V: TRBV9; CDR3: ASSVRQTSGSNEQF